What follows are 10 T cell receptor beta chains derived from one specimen sequenced in a study of tumor-infiltrating lymphocytes in primary liver carcinoma. A primer matching the constant region was used to make TCR beta cDNA from approximately 0.45 ug of total RNA. TCR beta libraries came from three nested multiplex PCR rounds using slightly modified ARM-PCR. For roughly 11 cycles apiece, the opening two PCR rounds ran with TRBV1-TRBV30 forward primers and a C-beta reverse primer. TCRdb re-derived calls from the multiplex PCR reads in MiXCR, one entry per CDR3 protein. The profile shows 330,000 or so distinct CDR3 sequences, around 60% of them singletons. Out of unsorted whole blood came the blood RNA, and germline DNA was extracted as well. The material sequenced was peripheral blood. The receptor source for this set is a middle-aged man with primary liver carcinoma and hepatitis B virus infection.

Concerning this clonotype: Just one base apart from a much larger clone, this may be a read error. This chain links TRBV6-6 with TRBJ2-5, with D uncertain. Trimming removed 6 bases from V and 0 bases from J, with 11 bases in between. CDR3 length: 14 amino acids. The germline V gene has CDR1 MNHNY and CDR2 SVGAGI (reference sequence). CDR3 amino acids: CASRGTEYQETQYF. For the CDR3, the DNA is TGTGCCAGCAGGGGCACGGAATACCAAGAGACCCAGTACTTC.

Concerning this clonotype itself: Likely a read error: the CDR3 ends without its conserved phenylalanine or tryptophan. The V call is TRBV6-6, the J call TRBJ2-7; TRBD1 is a possible D gene (5 bases). Germline V gene sequence: CDR1 MNHNY, CDR2 SVGAGI (reference sequence). The ends were cut back, 8 bases at V and 10 bases at J, with 18 bases in the middle. The CDR3 is 12 amino acids. The CDR3 loop reads CASAFVGEAQYY. In nucleotides, the CDR3 is TGTGCCAGCGCGTTCGTAGGGGAAGCACAGTACTAC.

Remarks on this clonotype: At one of its ends the junction is not consistent with the germline gene, which may arise from a read error. The chain combines TRBV2 with TRBJ2-1; 16 bases align to TRBD2. Germline values: CDR1 SNHLY, CDR2 FYNNEI. This CDR3 contains 18 residues. The CDR3 loop is CASSSGTSGRGGYNEQSF. The CDR3 nucleotides read TGTGCCAGCAGTTCCGGGACTAGCGGGAGGGGGGGATATAATGAGCAGTCCTTC.

As to this clonotype: Just one base apart from a much larger clone, this may be a read error. This chain uses TRBV6-2 or TRBV6-3 with TRBJ2-3; possible D gene TRBD2, 6 bases. CDR1 is MNHEY, CDR2 SVGEGT, per germline. The CDR3 consists of 14 residues. The CDR3 DNA follows: TGTGCCAGCAGCTGGGGACTTAGCATAGATACGCAGTATTTT. This translates into CASSWGLSIDTQYF.

The rearrangement joins TRBV2 to TRBJ2-1; 8 nucleotides line up with TRBD2. This CDR3 spans 18 amino acids. The V gene end was trimmed by 5 bases and the J gene end by 5 bases; junction bases not matched to a gene: 17. Germline lookup yields CDR1 SNHLY and CDR2 FYNNEI. The CDR3 DNA reads as TGTGCCAGCAGTCCCAGCTGGGTCCCTAGCGGGCGGAACAATGAGCAGTTCTTC. Its translation is CASSPSWVPSGRNNEQFF.

Comment on this clonotype: One end of the junction is discordant with germline, which a read error may explain. This chain joins TRBV4-1 and TRBJ2-7; tentatively, D is TRBD2 (5 bases). The CDR3 is made up of 16 amino acids. Germline V gene lookup returns CDR1 MGHRA and CDR2 YSYEKL. CDR3 in amino acids: CASSQERYGMSYEQYF. The CDR3 DNA follows: TGCGCCAGCAGCCAAGAAAGATACGGGATGAGCTACGAGCAGTACTTT.

Concerning this clonotype itself: This may arise from a read error, as a much more abundant clone is one base away. The chain's CDR3 is CASSRISGSTDTQYF. The CDR3 nucleotides read TGTGCCAGCAGTCGGATTAGCGGGAGTACAGATACGCAGTATTTT. The rearrangement links TRBV6-5 to TRBJ2-3, with 9 bases matching TRBD2. V lost 5 bases and J lost 3; bases outside the gene matches: 6. Germline V CDR1 and CDR2: MNHEY, SVGAGI. This CDR3 region has 15 residues.

This clonotype was seen ten or more times. This chain uses TRBV6-1 with TRBJ2-5; 9 bases are a match to TRBD2. Germline trimming cut 3 bases from V and 5 bases from J; bases unmatched to any gene: 10. CDR1 and CDR2 (germline): MNHNS, SASEGT. The CDR3 is made up of 16 amino acids. This CDR3 reads CASSEGTSWDLETQYF. The CDR3 DNA is TGTGCCAGCAGTGAGGGGACTAGCTGGGACTTGGAGACCCAGTACTTC.

This clonotype has at least ten counts. The V and J genes are TRBV10-3 and TRBJ2-7, with 13 bases fitting TRBD2. J lost 2 bases, V lost 6 bases, and 4 bases had no gene match. Germline CDR1 and CDR2: ENHRY and SYGVKD. The CDR3 loop spans 15 amino acids. The CDR3 DNA reads TGTGCCATCAGCGGACTAGCGGGAGTCACCTACGAGCAGTACTTC. It is translated as CAISGLAGVTYEQYF.

In the case of this clonotype: A much larger clone is a single base away; this may be a read error. V gene TRBV4-1 combines with J gene TRBJ1-1, with a possible D match to TRBD1 (5 bases). Germline V lookup: CDR1 MGHRA, CDR2 YSYEKL. CDR3 length equals 16 residues. CDR3 region: CASNQDGTVWYAEAFF. CDR3 DNA sequence: TGCGCCAGCAACCAAGATGGGACGGTGTGGTACGCTGAAGCTTTCTTT.